These T cell receptor beta chains were read from a single sample in a study of response to subunit inactivated influenza vaccine. TCRdb re-analysed the RT-PCR reads in MiXCR, keeping a single row per CDR3 protein. The sample consists of about 620,000 distinct CDR3 sequences, about 11% of them appearing once. The sample also formed part of further work on T cells expressing NK-cell markers.

The material sequenced was PBMCs from blood, taken on the day of vaccination. Receptor source: a man aged 50 to 60 who received an inactivated influenza vaccine. CDR3s include the opening cysteine and the closing phenylalanine or tryptophan. A D gene is named only where the DNA matches it firmly. Only some rows state a clone size, as once, few, many or a class for expanded clones.

size	V	J	D	CDR3	DNA
few	TRBV5-5	TRBJ2-1	-	CASSLLGHNEQFF	TGTGCCAGCAGCTTGCTGGGACACAATGAGCAGTTCTTC
-	TRBV6-2/TRBV6-3	TRBJ2-7	-	CASSYDRSYEQYF	TGTGCCAGCAGTTACGACCGTTCCTACGAGCAGTACTTC
many	TRBV20-1	TRBJ2-1	-	CSARRLGGSYNEQFF	TGCAGTGCTAGAAGGCTCGGGGGTTCCTACAATGAGCAGTTCTTC
-	TRBV28	TRBJ2-2	TRBD2	CASSLAGGDAGELFF	TGTGCCAGCAGTTTAGCGGGGGGAGACGCCGGGGAGCTGTTTTTT
few	TRBV24-1	TRBJ2-1	TRBD1	CATSDLAGGAYNEQFF	TGTGCCACCAGTGATCTAGCAGGGGGAGCCTACAATGAGCAGTTCTTC
few	TRBV12-3/TRBV12-4	TRBJ2-1	TRBD2	CASSFRTGTRGTDEQFF	TGTGCCAGCAGTTTTCGTACGGGGACTAGGGGTACCGATGAGCAGTTCTTC
few	TRBV6-1	TRBJ2-3	-	CASSESDPTDTQYF	TGTGCCAGCAGTGAATCTGATCCAACAGATACGCAGTATTTT
many	TRBV7-8	TRBJ2-1	TRBD2	CASSLTSALPSYNEQFF	TGTGCCAGCAGCTTAACTAGCGCACTACCCTCCTACAATGAGCAGTTCTTC
many	TRBV5-1	TRBJ1-2	-	CASSLRTDDNYGYTF	TGCGCCAGCAGCCTCCGGACAGACGATAACTATGGCTACACCTTC
few	TRBV27	TRBJ2-3	-	CASHSTDTQYF	TGTGCCAGCCATTCCACAGATACGCAGTATTTT
-	TRBV6-2/TRBV6-3	TRBJ2-5	-	CASSSVWGKETQYF	TGTGCCAGCAGTTCCGTCTGGGGGAAAGAGACCCAGTACTTC
few	TRBV5-1	TRBJ1-5	-	CASSLAPTGSNQPQHF	TGCGCCAGCAGCTTAGCCCCTACAGGTAGCAATCAGCCCCAGCATTTT
few	TRBV5-1	TRBJ1-1	TRBD1	CASSPTGVGGRTEAFF	TGCGCCAGCAGCCCGACAGGGGTTGGAGGGAGAACTGAAGCTTTCTTT
few	TRBV18	TRBJ2-7	-	CASTPLVGGRYEQYF	TGTGCCAGTACTCCACTGGTGGGGGGCCGTTACGAGCAGTACTTC
-	TRBV19	TRBJ2-3	TRBD2	CASSISGRSDTQYF	TGTGCCAGTAGTATAAGCGGGAGATCGGATACGCAGTATTTT
-	TRBV7-2	TRBJ2-3	TRBD2	CASSPRGGNRDTQYF	TGTGCCAGCAGCCCTCGGGGGGGCAACCGAGATACGCAGTATTTT
few	TRBV7-9	TRBJ2-3	TRBD2	CASSSRAGGVTDTQYF	TGTGCCAGCAGCTCCCGAGCGGGAGGGGTCACAGATACGCAGTATTTT
many	TRBV6-2/TRBV6-3	TRBJ2-3	-	CASRIQGGTDTQYF	TGTGCCAGCAGAATACAGGGAGGCACAGATACGCAGTATTTT
few	TRBV28	TRBJ2-7	TRBD2	CASSLMSLAGVNEQYF	TGTGCCAGCAGTTTGATGAGTCTAGCGGGAGTTAACGAGCAGTACTTC
few	TRBV5-1	TRBJ1-2	TRBD1	CASNSGQGALGYGYTF	TGCGCCAGCAATTCGGGACAGGGGGCCCTCGGCTATGGCTACACCTTC
few	TRBV7-2	TRBJ1-5	-	CASSLMSRGFNLPQHF	TGTGCCAGCAGCTTAATGAGCCGAGGGTTCAATTTGCCCCAGCATTTT
many	TRBV15	TRBJ2-1	-	CATSRDTHSNEQFF	TGTGCCACCAGCAGAGATACCCACTCCAATGAGCAGTTCTTC
-	TRBV5-6	TRBJ2-1	TRBD2	CASSLHSGGAYNEQFF	TGTGCCAGCAGCCTACATAGCGGGGGGGCCTACAATGAGCAGTTCTTC
few	TRBV20-1	TRBJ1-1	-	CSARDLLLGTEAFF	TGCAGTGCTAGAGATCTCCTCCTCGGGACTGAAGCTTTCTTT
-	TRBV7-2	TRBJ2-7	TRBD2	CASSPPGLSSEQYF	TGTGCCAGCAGCCCACCGGGACTATCCTCCGAGCAGTACTTC
-	TRBV7-9	TRBJ2-5	TRBD1	CASSWDRDQETQYF	TGTGCCAGCAGCTGGGACAGGGACCAAGAGACCCAGTACTTC
-	TRBV5-1	TRBJ2-3	TRBD2	CASSRQVGRGGTDTQYF	TGCGCCAGCAGCCGCCAAGTGGGGCGGGGGGGCACAGATACGCAGTATTTT
-	TRBV7-9	TRBJ2-7	TRBD1	CASSQGATKQYF	TGTGCCAGCAGCCAGGGGGCAACGAAGCAGTACTTC
few	TRBV3-1	TRBJ2-7	-	CASSPTRGSEQYF	TGTGCCAGCAGCCCAACTAGGGGGTCCGAGCAGTACTTC
-	TRBV20-1	TRBJ2-3	-	CSAPRRRGSYTDTQYF	TGCAGTGCCCCAAGGCGTCGCGGGTCTTACACAGATACGCAGTATTTT
few	TRBV20-1	TRBJ2-1	TRBD1	CSARPGQGIGYNEQFF	TGCAGTGCTAGACCGGGACAGGGGATCGGTTACAATGAGCAGTTCTTC
-	TRBV9	TRBJ1-2	-	CASSAQGGPNYGYTF	TGTGCCAGCAGCGCACAGGGCGGACCTAACTATGGCTACACCTTC
few	TRBV4-2	TRBJ2-7	-	CASSQDHGGSYEQYF	TGTGCCAGCAGCCAAGATCATGGGGGCTCCTACGAGCAGTACTTC
once	TRBV4-3	TRBJ2-3	-	CASSQGALASTDTQYF	TGCGCCAGCAGCCAGGGGGCACTAGCGTCCACAGATACGCAGTATTTT
few	TRBV4-2	TRBJ2-3	-	CASSQEGQPSYEYF	TGTGCCAGCAGCCAAGAAGGCCAACCGTCATACGAGTATTTT
few	TRBV7-2	TRBJ2-5	TRBD1	CASRTTRTGGETQYF	TGTGCCAGCAGGACCACCCGGACAGGGGGAGAGACCCAGTACTTC
many	TRBV5-5	TRBJ2-1	TRBD1	CASSMTGTSYNEQFF	TGTGCCAGCAGCATGACAGGGACCTCCTACAATGAGCAGTTCTTC
many	TRBV20-1	TRBJ2-5	-	CSARMLGGTKEETQYF	TGCAGTGCTAGAATGTTGGGCGGGACCAAGGAAGAGACCCAGTACTTC
few	TRBV11-2	TRBJ1-1	-	CASSLYRATEAFF	TGTGCCAGCAGCTTATACAGGGCCACTGAAGCTTTCTTT
few	TRBV10-3	TRBJ2-5	-	CAISEGERGTQYF	TGTGCCATCAGTGAGGGGGAAAGAGGGACCCAGTACTTC
-	TRBV5-1	TRBJ2-4	TRBD2	CASSMTSEKNIQYF	TGCGCCAGCAGCATGACTAGCGAAAAAAACATTCAGTACTTC
-	TRBV6-2/TRBV6-3	TRBJ2-5	-	CASNSQGARQETQYF	TGTGCCAGCAACTCCCAGGGAGCCCGTCAAGAGACCCAGTACTTC
-	TRBV19	TRBJ2-1	-	CASSIRDSTPNEQFF	TGTGCCAGTAGTATCCGGGACTCTACTCCCAATGAGCAGTTCTTC
few	TRBV20-1	TRBJ2-4	-	CSASGLAKNIQYF	TGCAGTGCTAGCGGTCTAGCCAAAAACATTCAGTACTTC
-	TRBV10-3	TRBJ1-3	-	CAISESGRADTIYF	TGTGCCATCAGTGAGTCGGGCAGGGCGGACACCATATATTTT
-	TRBV20-1	TRBJ2-1	-	CSADGPTNNEQFF	TGCAGTGCTGACGGTCCAACGAACAATGAGCAGTTCTTC
-	TRBV20-1	TRBJ2-5	-	CSASRGGRKQETQYF	TGCAGTGCTAGTCGTGGGGGACGGAAACAAGAGACCCAGTACTTC
few	TRBV12-3/TRBV12-4	TRBJ1-3	-	CASSLSSPGNTIYF	TGTGCCAGCAGTTTAAGCTCCCCTGGAAACACCATATATTTT
few	TRBV18	TRBJ2-2	-	CASSQTVGTGELFF	TGTGCCAGCTCACAGACAGTGGGCACCGGGGAGCTGTTTTTT
few	TRBV3-1	TRBJ1-3	-	CASSPSLSGNTIYF	TGTGCCAGCAGCCCTAGCCTCTCTGGAAACACCATATATTTT
-	TRBV2	TRBJ2-2	-	CASRGALGELFF	TGTGCCAGCAGGGGTGCCCTCGGGGAGCTGTTTTTT
-	TRBV7-7	TRBJ2-7	TRBD1	CASSLVRQGIYEQYF	TGTGCCAGCAGCTTAGTTAGACAGGGAATCTACGAGCAGTACTTC
-	TRBV7-3	TRBJ2-1	TRBD1	CASSPRAGTGVRNEQFF	TGTGCCAGCAGCCCCCGGGCCGGGACAGGGGTGAGGAATGAGCAGTTCTTC
many	TRBV10-3	TRBJ2-2	TRBD1	CAISGGTGGFNTGELFF	TGTGCCATCAGCGGAGGGACAGGGGGCTTTAACACCGGGGAGCTGTTTTTT